Reported below is one T cell receptor beta chain. The target antigen is unknown. The CDR3 has 13 amino acids. CDR1 and CDR2 from the germline V gene are LNHNV and YYDKDF (reference sequence). Trimming cost V 4 bases and J 5 bases, with 10 bases left between them. MiXCR, applied by TCRdb to the 5' RACE reads, yields one record per CDR3 protein. In the table there are 44,000 or so distinct CDR3 sequences, 8.5% to 10% of which are singletons. These data are taken from a study of T-cell memory formation after mild COVID-19. Findings of the study overall: Some clones that responded turned up in pre-infection memory, which suggests that cross-reactive memory joined in. Among CD4+ contracting clones, most were CM and EM, and CD8+ ones EMRA.

The TCR was taken from an adult woman who had mild COVID-19 (a few samples of this study predate the infection). Cell type and time point are not known. This chain links TRBV15 with TRBJ2-3; a weak D match, TRBD2 (5 bases). Sequencing input: PBMCs or a T cell subset sorted from them (not recorded which). Here the CDR3 DNA reads TGTGCCACCAGCACCCGAGGGTTAGATACGCAGTATTTT. Its translation is CATSTRGLDTQYF.